What follows describes a single T cell receptor (beta chain). Its antigen is currently unknown. Sequencing was performed with immunoSEQ multiplex PCR; in TCRdb, only in-frame clones are kept and a portion is missing. The data contain over 120,000 clones, about 95% of them singletons. The sample originates from a study of cytomegalovirus exposure and HLA in healthy donors. Study-wide findings and caveats: Reportedly, cytomegalovirus status was diagnosed with high sensitivity and specificity. Specificity of a few CMV-associated chains for CMV antigens was verified in vitro.

Specimen: PBMCs. The receptor was derived from a man between 18 and 29 years old in good health and CMV-seropositive.

In DNA form, the CDR3 reads TGTGCCAGCAGTGATCAGTTCTATAATTCACCCCTCCACTTT. Residues: CASSDQFYNSPLHF. The genes are TRBV6-1 and TRBJ1-6; D remains unclear. Germline CDR1 is MNHNS and CDR2 is SASEGT. V was clipped by 3 bases and J by 3 bases, with 6 bases between them. CDR3 length: 14 amino acids.